This T cell receptor (beta chain) is drawn from a study of CD8+ T cells in alopecia areata. This sample's treatment: oral pan-JAK inhibitor, 5-10 mg twice daily. CDR3 size: 12 residues. From germline, CDR1 is SQVTM and CDR2 ANQGSEA. V lost 4 bases to trimming and J lost 3 bases, with 9 bases between them. Extracted from the samples, RNA was reverse transcribed into cDNA to serve as the sequencing template. Produced via immunoSEQ multiplex PCR; TCRdb's table is partial and in-frame only. The sample shows some 190,000 clones, more than 55% of them seen only once. The source was CD4+ T cells sorted from blood, collected at week 4, from a patient treated with tofacitinib. The clonotype was recovered from a human donor with alopecia areata. The chain combines TRBV29-1 with TRBJ2-5, with D possibly matching TRBD2 (6 bases). CDR3 sequence (DNA): TGCAGCGTTGTCGGCGGGGAAGAGACCCAGTACTTC. It yields the protein CSVVGGEETQYF. Filled out from reference TRBV29-1 and TRBJ2-5, the complete variable domain reads SAVISQKPSRDICQRGTSLTIQCQVDSQVTMMFWYRQQPGQSLTLIATANQGSEATYESGFVIDKFPISRPNLTFSTLTVSNMSPEDSSIYLCSVVGGEETQYFGPGTRLLVL.